This TCR beta chain stems from a study of beta chain features in type 1 diabetes. The entirety of the isolated RNA underwent reverse transcription, so expressed TCRB transcripts were sequenced. Profiling relied on immunoSEQ multiplex PCR, and the TCRdb table lists in-frame clones only, not all of them. The sample lists just over 450,000 clones, about 32% occurring once. The germline V gene has CDR1 SGDLS and CDR2 YYNGEE. The V end lost 0 bases, the J end lost 0 bases, and 19 bases lay between the germline ends. This CDR3 spans 20 amino acids. The sample holds a few counts of this clone. Source material: naive CD4+ T cells from blood. The clonotype originates from a young man in good health. J is TRBJ2-6 and V is TRBV9; no reliable D call. CDR3 nucleotides: TGTGCCAGCAGCGTAGCTTGGAGCCAAGATTTGGACTCTGGGGCCAACGTCCTGACTTTC. Translating gives CASSVAWSQDLDSGANVLTF.